These 10 T cell receptor beta chains share one sample of origin, sequenced in a study of monozygotic twins with inflammatory bowel disease. Using the 5' RACE reads, TCRdb records one entry per CDR3 protein without DNA. Recorded here are about 300,000 distinct CDR3 sequences; the top ten clones represent over 5.5%. Sequenced: blood. These receptors were taken from a human donor with ulcerative colitis or Crohn's disease, or a healthy co-twin of an affected twin (not recorded which).

V gene TRBV6-5 combines with J gene TRBJ2-2. CDR1 and CDR2 from the germline V gene are MNHEY and SVGAGI. The CDR3 length is 15 residues. The CDR3 loop reads CASSYSSGNTGELFF.

The chain uses TRBV5-4 and TRBJ2-1; the TCRdb D gene call, TRBD2, has no DNA to confirm it. Germline CDR1 is SGHNT and CDR2 is YYREEE (reference sequence). CDR3 length equals 14 residues. The CDR3 sequence: CASSLRGGSNEQFF. The variable domain in full, with the rest retrieved from reference TRBV5-4 and TRBJ2-1, is ETGVTQSPTHLIKTRGQQVTLRCSSQSGHNTVSWYQQALGQGPQFIFQYYREEENGRGNFPPRFSGLQFPNYSSELNVNALELDDSALYLCASSLRGGSNEQFFGPGTRLTVL.

The gene calls are TRBV5-1 and TRBJ2-1; with no DNA, the TCRdb D assignment of TRBD1 cannot be verified. Germline lookup yields CDR1 SGHRS and CDR2 YFSETQ. The CDR3 contains 17 residues. CDR3 sequence reads: CASSLAGGTGAKNEQFF. Filled out from reference TRBV5-1 and TRBJ2-1, the complete variable domain reads KAGVTQTPRYLIKTRGQQVTLSCSPISGHRSVSWYQQTPGQGLQFLFEYFSETQRNKGNFPGRFSGRQFSNSRSEMNVSTLELGDSALYLCASSLAGGTGAKNEQFFGPGTRLTVL.

This rearrangement joins TRBV20-1 to TRBJ2-7; TCRdb's assignment of TRBD2 cannot be checked, as there is no DNA. The CDR3 is 15 residues long. Germline-derived CDR1 and CDR2 are DFQATT and SNEGSKA (reference sequence). The CDR3 loop is CSARKTSGRVDEQYF.

This rearrangement joins TRBV5-1 to TRBJ2-5; TCRdb outputs TRBD2, but without DNA this stays unchecked. Germline-derived CDR1 and CDR2 are SGHRS and YFSETQ. The CDR3 consists of 14 residues. The CDR3: CASSQTRPQETQYF.

The V gene is TRBV18, the J gene TRBJ2-4; TCRdb proposes TRBD1, but this gene call is untestable without DNA. The CDR3 is made up of 16 amino acids. Germline CDR1 is KGHSH and CDR2 is LQKENI. The CDR3 spells CASSPYGTGSKNIQYF.

The CDR3 loop is CATRMGSSYNEQFF. V gene TRBV28 combines with J gene TRBJ2-1. CDR3 length: 14 residues. In germline, CDR1 is MDHEN, CDR2 SYDVKM.

This chain joins TRBV29-1 and TRBJ1-2. CDR3 length: 11 residues. Germline assignment: CDR1 SQVTM and CDR2 ANQGSEA. This chain's CDR3 is CSVESGYGYTF.

The rearrangement uses TRBV7-2 and TRBJ2-3. Germline loops: CDR1 SGHTA, CDR2 FQGNSA. The CDR3 is 15 amino acids. The CDR3 sequence: CASSLGLASSDTQYF.

The chain joins TRBV7-2 to TRBJ2-2; the D call of TRBD2 rests on TCRdb alone, since no DNA is present to check it. Germline CDR1 reads SGHTA; CDR2 reads FQGNSA. This CDR3 has 15 amino acids. The CDR3 loop is CASSSGLVSTGELFF.